The 31 T cell receptor beta chains reported below all come from one sample, sequenced in a study of cytomegalovirus exposure and HLA in healthy donors (dated by TCRdb to 2016 to 2017). Library construction relied on the immunoSEQ multiplex PCR assay. The multiplex PCR relied on a mix of 60 forward primers for TCR Vbeta segments and 13 reverse primers for TCR Jbeta segments. The table was pulled from immuneACCESS by TCRdb, which kept in-frame rearrangements only. Such tables lose some clones; where checked, under half of the loss comes from unresolved V genes, and the rest has no known cause. Present in this sample are about 120,000 clones, 70% to 85% of which were seen just once. Of the sample, approximately 3.7% is held by the ten largest clones. Specimen: PBMCs. The receptors originated from a human donor in good health.

The chain has TRBV7-8 and TRBJ1-1, with D tentatively TRBD1 (5 bases). V was trimmed by 1 base and J by 8 bases, leaving 14 bases between them. The CDR3 runs to 14 residues. CDR1 is SGHVS, CDR2 FQNEAQ, per germline. This CDR3 is CASSLVGPQIEAFF. The CDR3 nucleotides read TGTGCCAGCAGCTTAGTGGGGCCACAGATAGAAGCTTTCTTT.

The chain links TRBV28 to TRBJ2-7; 7 bases are a match to TRBD1. V was pared by 6 bases and J by 0 bases, with 8 bases of the junction left unmatched. This CDR3 comprises 15 residues. Germline V gene data show CDR1 as MDHEN and CDR2 as SYDVKM. For the CDR3, the DNA is TGTGCCAGCAGATTGACAGGGCACCTCTCCTACGAGCAGTACTTC. Its translation: CASRLTGHLSYEQYF.

This clone has just one count. This CDR3 is CAWTTRWTALNTDTQYF. The CDR3 region has the DNA TGTGCCTGGACCACCCGATGGACAGCCCTAAACACAGATACGCAGTATTTT. The genes are TRBV30 and TRBJ2-3; tentatively, D is TRBD1 (6 bases). The CDR3 spans 17 residues. Germline V gene sequence: CDR1 GTSNPN, CDR2 SVGIG (reference sequence). Trimming stripped 4 bases from V and 2 bases from J, with 22 bases between.

This clone came up a few times. The V and J genes are TRBV29-1 and TRBJ2-1, with 7 bases aligning to TRBD2. This CDR3 spans 14 amino acids. Trimming at V came to 3 bases and at J to 4 bases, leaving 6 bases not matched to a gene. Germline loops: CDR1 SQVTM, CDR2 ANQGSEA. In DNA form, the CDR3 reads TGCAGCGTTGACCCCGGGGAGGGGTACAATGAGCAGTTCTTC. It yields the protein CSVDPGEGYNEQFF.

The chain combines TRBV11-1 with TRBJ1-1; possible D gene TRBD1, 5 bases. Germline values: CDR1 SGHAT, CDR2 FQDESV (reference sequence). The length of the CDR3 is 14 residues. With 6 bases removed from V and 1 base from J, the gap between germline ends came to 12 bases. The CDR3 sequence: CASRTGGTNTEAFF. The CDR3 coding sequence is TGTGCCAGCAGGACCGGGGGGACGAACACTGAAGCTTTCTTT.

The chain links TRBV10-3 to TRBJ1-1, with D possibly matching TRBD1 (6 bases). Germline CDR1 and CDR2: ENHRY and SYGVKD. This CDR3 contains 17 residues. Deletions cut 2 bases from V and 3 bases from J, with 19 bases between. The CDR3 protein is CAISEPAGAGVHTEAFF. CDR3 bases: TGTGCCATCAGTGAGCCGGCCGGGGCAGGGGTTCACACTGAAGCTTTCTTT.

This clone has a single count. The chain couples TRBV15 to TRBJ1-4, with a possible D match to TRBD1 (6 bases). This CDR3 region has 15 residues. With 3 bases removed from V and 3 bases from J, the gap between germline ends came to 11 bases. CDR1 is LNHNV, CDR2 YYDKDF, per germline (reference sequence). The CDR3 DNA is TGTGCCACCAGCAGGGAAAAGGGGGCTAATGAAAAACTGTTTTTT. Its translation is CATSREKGANEKLFF.

As to this clone: One junction end disagrees with the germline gene, perhaps due to a read error. The CDR3, as DNA: TGTGCCAGCAGTGCATTGGCAGGGGGCTCTGGGGCCAACGGCCTGACTTTC. Amino acids: CASSALAGGSGANGLTF. The V and J genes are TRBV2 and TRBJ2-6; 8 bases are a match to TRBD1. The germline V gene encodes CDR1 SNHLY and CDR2 FYNNEI. This CDR3 is built from 17 residues.

This chain links TRBV21-1 with TRBJ2-6; the table assigns TRBD1, which was not confirmed against the DNA. TRBV21-1 is noted as a pseudogene. CDR3 length: 19 residues. The CDR3 bases are TGTGCCAGCAGCAAAAACGACAGTAAAGACTCTTCTGGGGCCAACGTCCTGACTTTC. Protein: CASSKNDSKDSSGANVLTF.

The chain has TRBV11-2 and TRBJ2-1; 10 bases are a match to TRBD2. The CDR3 has 16 residues. V lost 0 bases, J lost 9 bases, and 8 bases stayed unmatched. The germline CDR1 and CDR2 sequences are SGHAT and FQNNGV. The CDR3 loop reads CASSLDGLAVPIEQFF. Here the CDR3 DNA reads TGTGCCAGCAGCTTAGACGGACTAGCGGTACCCATTGAGCAGTTCTTC.

The chain recombines TRBV29-1 with TRBJ2-3, with TRBD2 identical over 10 bases. The CDR3 contains 14 residues. CDR1 SQVTM and CDR2 ANQGSEA come from the germline V gene. The V segment lost 4 bases and the J segment 2 bases; nucleotides outside the gene matches: 3. CDR3 bases: TGCAGCGTTGGGACTAGCGGACACACAGATACGCAGTATTTT. Its protein product is CSVGTSGHTDTQYF.

This clone was seen more than once but under ten times. The chain carries TRBV5-1 and TRBJ1-4, with TRBD1 matching over 9 bases. V shed 5 bases and J 8 bases; nucleotides not matched to a gene: 4. Germline V gene sequence: CDR1 SGHRS, CDR2 YFSETQ. CDR3 length: 13 amino acids. CDR3 nucleotides: TGCGCCAGCAGGCAAGACAGGGGGGAAAAACTGTTTTTT. This codes for CASRQDRGEKLFF.

In its sample, this clone was seen a few times. This chain links TRBV28 with TRBJ2-1; perhaps TRBD2 as D (5 bases). The V gene lost 5 bases and the J gene lost 9 bases, with 11 bases spanning the gap. The CDR3 extends over 12 amino acids. Germline V lookup: CDR1 MDHEN, CDR2 SYDVKM. In nucleotides, the CDR3 is TGTGCCAGCAGTGTCTGGGCGGGTGAGCAGTTCTTC. Its protein product is CASSVWAGEQFF. The entire variable domain, with the rest obtained from reference TRBV28 and TRBJ2-1, is as follows: DVKVTQSSRYLVKRTGEKVFLECVQDMDHENMFWYRQDPGLGLRLIYFSYDVKMKEKGDIPEGYSVSREKKERFSLILESASTNQTSMYLCASSVWAGEQFFGPGTRLTVL.

The V call is TRBV9, the J call TRBJ2-1, with a possible D match to TRBD1 (5 bases). Trimming cost V 3 bases and J 9 bases, with 13 bases left between them. Looked up from germline, CDR1 is SGDLS and CDR2 is YYNGEE. This CDR3 has 13 amino acids. In nucleotides, the CDR3 is TGTGCCAGCAGCGCTTCAGGGTTGGTTGAGCAGTTCTTC. This encodes CASSASGLVEQFF.

The sample holds a few counts of this clone. This chain uses TRBV5-6 with TRBJ2-5; D is ambiguous. CDR1 and CDR2 (germline): SGHDT, YYEEEE. V dropped 6 bases and J dropped 1 base, with 16 bases sitting between them. The CDR3 is made up of 15 amino acids. CDR3 DNA sequence: TGTGCCAGCACCCGGAGTCCGACTTCCCAAGAGACCCAGTACTTC. As protein: CASTRSPTSQETQYF.

The table lists this clone with a few counts. V usage is TRBV5-1 and J usage is TRBJ1-1; 9 bases map to TRBD1. Germline V gene sequence: CDR1 SGHRS, CDR2 YFSETQ. This CDR3 has 13 residues. After removal of 4 bases from V and 5 bases from J, the junction contained 3 bases not matched to a gene. This CDR3 is CASSPDRGTEAFF. The CDR3 nucleotides are TGCGCCAGCAGCCCAGACAGGGGGACTGAAGCTTTCTTT.

This clone was detected once. One end of the junction fails to match germline, which may point to a read error. The chain joins TRBV7-9 to TRBJ1-4; D unresolved. The CDR3 loop spans 12 amino acids. The germline V gene encodes CDR1 SEHNR and CDR2 FQNEAQ (reference sequence). The CDR3 is CSSSFYYEKLFF. The CDR3 nucleotides read TGTTCCAGCAGTTTTTATTATGAAAAACTGTTTTTT.

V usage is TRBV2 and J usage is TRBJ2-3; weak D call: TRBD1 (6 bases). The V and J ends lost 5 bases and 0 bases respectively, with 12 bases between them. This CDR3 spans 15 amino acids. Germline V gene sequence: CDR1 SNHLY, CDR2 FYNNEI. CDR3 bases: TGTGCCAGCAGTCAACAGGGATTTAGCACAGATACGCAGTATTTT. Protein: CASSQQGFSTDTQYF.

The V and J genes are TRBV6-5 and TRBJ1-3, with unresolved D. Per germline, CDR1 MNHEY and CDR2 SVGAGI. V dropped 10 bases and J dropped 2 bases, with 12 bases sitting between them. The length of the CDR3 is 13 residues. The chain's CDR3 is CANRGEAGNTIYF. The CDR3 DNA is TGTGCCAACCGTGGGGAGGCTGGAAACACCATATATTTT.

This rearrangement joins TRBV11-2 to TRBJ2-2; D call uncertain. Germline lookup yields CDR1 SGHAT and CDR2 FQNNGV. Trimming pared 7 bases from V and 4 bases from J, leaving 10 bases between. This CDR3 has 13 residues. The CDR3 spells CASKNRATGELFF. CDR3 sequence (DNA): TGTGCCAGCAAAAACAGAGCCACCGGGGAGCTGTTTTTT.

This chain uses TRBV4-1 with TRBJ1-2; weak D call: TRBD1 (5 bases). V lost 3 bases to trimming and J lost 5 bases, with 19 bases between them. CDR1 is MGHRA and CDR2 is YSYEKL in the germline V gene. The CDR3 loop spans 16 amino acids. The CDR3 protein is CASSHPPAGLKYGYTF. The CDR3 DNA reads as TGCGCCAGCAGCCACCCCCCGGCAGGGTTGAAGTATGGCTACACCTTC.

This chain connects TRBV7-8 to TRBJ2-2; 7 nucleotides line up with TRBD1. Looked up from germline, CDR1 is SGHVS and CDR2 is FQNEAQ. This CDR3 comprises 15 residues. J lost 1 base, V lost 5 bases, and 4 bases had no gene match. The CDR3 region is CASSLRDRNTGELFF. The CDR3 nucleotides read TGTGCCAGCAGCCTTCGGGACAGGAACACCGGGGAGCTGTTTTTT.

V and J are TRBV27 and TRBJ2-7; no firm D call. V was cut by 5 bases and J by 4 bases, with 6 bases left in between. The CDR3 covers 11 residues. The germline CDR1 and CDR2 sequences are MNHEY and SMNVEV (reference sequence). Here the CDR3 DNA reads TGTGCCAGCAGTCGAGGTTACGAGCAGTACTTC. The encoded protein is CASSRGYEQYF.

V and J are TRBV7-9 and TRBJ1-5; D unresolved. The length of the CDR3 is 13 residues. Trimming removed 10 bases at V and 4 bases at J, with 14 bases between. CDR1 is SEHNR, CDR2 FQNEAQ, per germline (reference sequence). The CDR3 DNA sequence: TGTGCCACCGCGGACGGGGTAAATCAGCCCCAGCATTTT. Residues: CATADGVNQPQHF.

The chain is built from TRBV19 and TRBJ2-7; 12 nucleotides align to TRBD1. CDR3 length equals 17 residues. Germline V gene data show CDR1 as LNHDA and CDR2 as SQIVND (reference sequence). Unmatched junction bases numbered 6, after V lost 2 bases and J lost 1 base. CDR3 DNA sequence: TGTGCCAGTAGTATACTAATGGGACAGGGGGCGTCCTACGAGCAGTACTTC. Its translation is CASSILMGQGASYEQYF.

The chain carries TRBV5-1 and TRBJ2-2; D is unclear. This CDR3 has 13 residues. V gave up 3 bases and J gave up 1 base, with 4 bases separating them. CDR1 is SGHRS and CDR2 is YFSETQ in the germline V gene. Written as DNA, the CDR3 is TGCGCCAGCAGCTCGGGGAACACCGGGGAGCTGTTTTTT. Translating gives CASSSGNTGELFF.

The chain links TRBV28 to TRBJ1-1; no firm D call. V was trimmed by 3 bases and J by 5 bases, leaving 7 bases between them. CDR1 and CDR2 (germline): MDHEN, SYDVKM. The CDR3 has 12 amino acids. This chain's CDR3 is CASSFPVTEAFF. CDR3 nucleotides: TGTGCCAGCAGTTTCCCAGTTACTGAAGCTTTCTTT.

J is TRBJ2-7 and V is TRBV5-1, with TRBD2 matching over 13 bases. V dropped 4 bases and J dropped 3; count of bases not matched to a gene: 13. Germline CDR1 reads SGHRS; CDR2 reads YFSETQ. This CDR3 spans 18 amino acids. CDR3 DNA: TGCGCCAGCAGCGAAACTAGCGGGAGGGCCGTTGAAAACTACGAGCAGTACTTC. Amino acid sequence: CASSETSGRAVENYEQYF.

This sequence joins TRBV29-1 and TRBJ1-2; 7 bases agree with TRBD1. The germline V gene encodes CDR1 SQVTM and CDR2 ANQGSEA. The CDR3 sequence is 15 residues long. With 7 bases clipped from V and 7 bases from J, the junction kept 18 bases outside the gene matches. CDR3 sequence (DNA): TGCAGCGGTTTGGACGCCGGGACAGCTTCCCTTGGCTACACCTTC. This sequence encodes CSGLDAGTASLGYTF.

This rearrangement joins TRBV19 to TRBJ2-7; D is ambiguous. Germline V gives CDR1 LNHDA, CDR2 SQIVND (reference sequence). Trimming stripped 4 bases from V and 2 bases from J, with 9 bases between. The length of the CDR3 is 13 residues. Written as DNA, the CDR3 is TGTGCCAGTAGTACCAGTCTAGCCTACGAGCAGTACTTC. Protein product: CASSTSLAYEQYF.

This clone was detected once. The chain joins TRBV9 to TRBJ1-1; 8 nucleotides align to TRBD1. CDR1 and CDR2 from the germline V gene are SGDLS and YYNGEE. The CDR3 sequence is 13 residues long. The junction had 3 bases not matched to a gene; V was cut back by 4 bases and J by 4 bases. The CDR3 is CASSRDRTTEAFF. The CDR3, as DNA: TGTGCCAGCAGCCGGGACAGGACCACTGAAGCTTTCTTT.